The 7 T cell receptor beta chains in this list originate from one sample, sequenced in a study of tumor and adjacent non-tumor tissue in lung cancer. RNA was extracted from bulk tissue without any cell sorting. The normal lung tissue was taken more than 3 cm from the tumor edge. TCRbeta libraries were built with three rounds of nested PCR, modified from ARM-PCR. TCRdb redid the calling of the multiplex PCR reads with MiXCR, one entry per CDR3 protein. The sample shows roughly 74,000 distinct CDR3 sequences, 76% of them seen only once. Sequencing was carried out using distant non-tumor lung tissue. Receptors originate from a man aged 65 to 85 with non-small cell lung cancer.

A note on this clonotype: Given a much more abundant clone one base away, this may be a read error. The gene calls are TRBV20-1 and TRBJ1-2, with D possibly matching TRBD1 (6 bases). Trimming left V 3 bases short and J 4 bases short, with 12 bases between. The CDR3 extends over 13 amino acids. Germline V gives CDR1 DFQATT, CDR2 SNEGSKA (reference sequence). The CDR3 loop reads CSARVGHIYGYTF. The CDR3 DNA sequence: TGCAGTGCTAGGGTGGGACACATCTATGGCTACACCTTC.

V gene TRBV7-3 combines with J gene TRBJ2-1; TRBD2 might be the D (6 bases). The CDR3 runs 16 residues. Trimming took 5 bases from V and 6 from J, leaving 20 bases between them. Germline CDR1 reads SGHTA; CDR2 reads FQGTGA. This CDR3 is CASSLPGLSGSNEQFF. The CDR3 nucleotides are TGTGCCAGCAGCCTACCCGGACTATCGGGAAGCAATGAGCAGTTCTTC.

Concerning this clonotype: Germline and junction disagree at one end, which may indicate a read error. The CDR3 DNA reads TGTGCTAGCAGTTACAGGGGATACATTCAGTACTTC. This translates into CASSYRGYIQYF. The rearrangement uses TRBV28 and TRBJ2-4; 7 bases fit TRBD1. In germline, CDR1 is MDHEN, CDR2 SYDVKM. The CDR3 totals 12 residues.

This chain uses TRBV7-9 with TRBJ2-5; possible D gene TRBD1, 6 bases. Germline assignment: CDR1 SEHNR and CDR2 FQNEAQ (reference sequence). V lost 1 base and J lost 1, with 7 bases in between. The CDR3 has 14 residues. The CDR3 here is CASSLGTVQETQYF. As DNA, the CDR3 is TGTGCCAGCAGCTTAGGGACAGTCCAAGAGACCCAGTACTTC.

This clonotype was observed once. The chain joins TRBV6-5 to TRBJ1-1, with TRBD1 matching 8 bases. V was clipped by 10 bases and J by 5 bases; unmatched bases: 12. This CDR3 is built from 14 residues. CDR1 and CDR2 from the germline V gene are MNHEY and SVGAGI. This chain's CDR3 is CANRLTGDETEAFF. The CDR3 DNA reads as TGTGCCAACAGGTTGACAGGGGATGAAACTGAAGCTTTCTTT.

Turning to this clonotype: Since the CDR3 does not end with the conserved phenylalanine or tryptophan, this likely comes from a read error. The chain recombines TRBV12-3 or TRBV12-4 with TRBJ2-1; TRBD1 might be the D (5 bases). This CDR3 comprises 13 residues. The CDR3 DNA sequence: TGTGCCGGCAGTTTGGGGCAGAAAAATGAGCAGTTCATC. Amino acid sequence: CAGSLGQKNEQFI.

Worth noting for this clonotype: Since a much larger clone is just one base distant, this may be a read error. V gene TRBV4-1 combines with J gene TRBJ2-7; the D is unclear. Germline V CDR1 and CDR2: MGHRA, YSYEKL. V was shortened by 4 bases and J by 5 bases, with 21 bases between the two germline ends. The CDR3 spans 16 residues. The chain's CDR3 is CASSPGPFGYSDEQYF. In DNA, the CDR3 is TGCGCCAGCAGCCCAGGTCCCTTCGGATATTCAGACGAGCAGTACTTC.